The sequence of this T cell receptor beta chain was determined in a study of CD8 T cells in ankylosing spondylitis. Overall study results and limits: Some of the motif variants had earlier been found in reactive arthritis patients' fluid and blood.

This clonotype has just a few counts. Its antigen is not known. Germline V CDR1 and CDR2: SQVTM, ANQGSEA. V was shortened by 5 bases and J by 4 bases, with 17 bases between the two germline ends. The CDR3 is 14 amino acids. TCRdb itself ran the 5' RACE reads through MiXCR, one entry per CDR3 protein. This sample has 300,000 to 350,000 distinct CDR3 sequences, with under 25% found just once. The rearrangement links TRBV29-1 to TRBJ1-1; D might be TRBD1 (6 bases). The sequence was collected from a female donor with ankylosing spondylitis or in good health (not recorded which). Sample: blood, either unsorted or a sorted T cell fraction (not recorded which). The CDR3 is CSVSPGGGGTEAFF. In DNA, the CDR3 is TGCAGCGTTTCCCCGGGGGGCGGGGGCACTGAAGCTTTCTTT.